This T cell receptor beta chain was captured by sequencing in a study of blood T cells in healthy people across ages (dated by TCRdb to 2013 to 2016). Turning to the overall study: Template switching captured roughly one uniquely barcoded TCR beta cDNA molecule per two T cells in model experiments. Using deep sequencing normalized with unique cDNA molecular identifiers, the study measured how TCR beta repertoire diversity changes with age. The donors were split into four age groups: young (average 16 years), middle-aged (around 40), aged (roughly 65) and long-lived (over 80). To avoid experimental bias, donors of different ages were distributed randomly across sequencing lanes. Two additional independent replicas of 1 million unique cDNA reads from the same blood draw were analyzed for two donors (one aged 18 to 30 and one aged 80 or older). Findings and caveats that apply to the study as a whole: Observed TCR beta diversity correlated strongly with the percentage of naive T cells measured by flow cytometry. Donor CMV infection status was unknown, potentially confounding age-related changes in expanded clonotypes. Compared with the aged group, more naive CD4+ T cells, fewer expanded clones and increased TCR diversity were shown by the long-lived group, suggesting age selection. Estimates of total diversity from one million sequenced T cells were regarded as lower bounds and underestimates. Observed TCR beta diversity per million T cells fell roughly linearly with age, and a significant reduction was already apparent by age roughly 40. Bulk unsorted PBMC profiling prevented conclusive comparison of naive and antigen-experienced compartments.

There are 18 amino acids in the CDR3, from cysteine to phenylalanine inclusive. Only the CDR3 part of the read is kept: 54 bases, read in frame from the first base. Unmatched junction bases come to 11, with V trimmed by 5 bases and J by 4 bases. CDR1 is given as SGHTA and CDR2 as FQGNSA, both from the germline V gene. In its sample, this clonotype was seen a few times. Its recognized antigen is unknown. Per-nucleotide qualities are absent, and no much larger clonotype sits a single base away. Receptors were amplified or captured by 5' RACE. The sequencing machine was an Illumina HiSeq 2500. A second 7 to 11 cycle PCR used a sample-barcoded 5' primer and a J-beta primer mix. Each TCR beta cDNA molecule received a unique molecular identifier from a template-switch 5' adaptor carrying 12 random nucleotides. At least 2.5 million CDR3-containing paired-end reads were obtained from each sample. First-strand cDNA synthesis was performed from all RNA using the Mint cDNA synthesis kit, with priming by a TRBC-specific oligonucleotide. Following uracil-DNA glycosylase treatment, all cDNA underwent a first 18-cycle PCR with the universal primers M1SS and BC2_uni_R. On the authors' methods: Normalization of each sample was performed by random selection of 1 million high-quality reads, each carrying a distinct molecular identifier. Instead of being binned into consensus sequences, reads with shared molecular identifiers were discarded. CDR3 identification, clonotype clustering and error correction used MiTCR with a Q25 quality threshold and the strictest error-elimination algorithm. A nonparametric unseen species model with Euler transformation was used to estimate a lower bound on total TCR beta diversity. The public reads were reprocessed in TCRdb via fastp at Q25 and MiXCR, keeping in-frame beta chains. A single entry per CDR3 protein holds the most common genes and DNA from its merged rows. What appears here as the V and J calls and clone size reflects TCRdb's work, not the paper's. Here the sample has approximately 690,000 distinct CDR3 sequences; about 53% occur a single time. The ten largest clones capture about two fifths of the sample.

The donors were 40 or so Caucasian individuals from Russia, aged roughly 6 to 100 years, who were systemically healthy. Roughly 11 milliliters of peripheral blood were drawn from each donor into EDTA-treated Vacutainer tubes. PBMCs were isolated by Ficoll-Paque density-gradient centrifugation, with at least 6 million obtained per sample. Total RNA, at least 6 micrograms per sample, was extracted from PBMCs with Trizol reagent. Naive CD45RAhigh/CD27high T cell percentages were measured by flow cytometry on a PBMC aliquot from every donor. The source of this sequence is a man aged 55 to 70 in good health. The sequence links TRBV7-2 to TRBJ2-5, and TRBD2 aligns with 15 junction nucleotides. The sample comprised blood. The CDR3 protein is CASSQGTSGGSVPETQYF. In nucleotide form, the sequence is TGTGCCAGCAGCCAGGGGACTAGCGGGGGGTCGGTCCCAGAGACCCAGTACTTC.